This TCR beta chain was found in a study of response to subunit inactivated influenza vaccine. Whole-study findings and limits: Each seasonal flu vaccination may recruit only limited new T cells, authors suggested.

V lost 3 bases and J lost 5, with 11 bases in between. Germline CDR1 WSHSY, CDR2 SAAADI. The CDR3 totals 13 residues. One entry per CDR3 protein results from TCRdb running MiXCR on the RT-PCR reads. The data show roughly 190,000 distinct CDR3 sequences, with about 15% seen just once and under 30% held by the top ten. This clonotype was recorded at least ten times. Antigen: not known. The TCR comes from a man aged 50-60 years who received an inactivated influenza vaccine. Sample: CD8+ T cells sorted from PBMCs, taken 5 days after vaccination. The chain employs TRBV10-2 and TRBJ2-7; possible D gene TRBD2, 5 bases. The CDR3 sequence: CASSDGVVDEQYF. The CDR3 region has the DNA TGCGCCAGCAGTGACGGGGTAGTGGACGAGCAGTACTTC.